These 31 T cell receptor beta chains were all obtained from the same sample, sequenced in a study of human T cells and chemical hapten exposure listed by TCRdb under 2021. The library relied on RACE. These reads were obtained on a NextSeq 500. TCRdb applied fastp at Q25 and MiXCR to the public reads, then kept only in-frame beta chains. Rows are unified per CDR3 protein, each entry keeping the most common DNA and genes. This sample comprises tens of thousands of distinct CDR3 sequences, around 9.6% of them detected only once. Roughly 3.5% of the sample comes from the top ten. What the time point label conveys for this sample: pre-sensitization, week 0. What this sample's treatment or condition label stands for: therapeutic diphenylcyclopropenone sensitization with weekly scalp DPC. The source material was whole blood, sampled in connection with sensitization to the hapten diphenylcyclopropenone (DPC). The source of these receptors is a woman in her 40s with alopecia areata. Some clones in this sample may be carry-over from other donors' samples.

This clonotype was found a few times. This chain uses TRBV28 with TRBJ2-1; 8 positions match TRBD2. J gave up 4 bases and V 6 bases, and 5 bases lay outside the gene matches. This CDR3 contains 14 residues. CDR1 and CDR2 from the germline V gene are MDHEN and SYDVKM. CDR3 sequence reads: CASSIAGRYNEQFF. CDR3 nucleotides: TGTGCCAGCAGCATAGCGGGGCGGTACAATGAGCAGTTCTTC.

This clonotype showed up many times. The chain employs TRBV7-9 and TRBJ1-6; the D is unclear. Germline CDR1 and CDR2: SEHNR and FQNEAQ (reference sequence). There are 16 residues in the CDR3. V was pared by 1 base and J by 9 bases, with 16 bases between. DNA for the CDR3: TGTGCCAGCAGCTTAGGCTTACCCGGGTTTGGTTCACCCCTCCACTTT. Translating gives CASSLGLPGFGSPLHF. The full variable domain, its missing parts supplied by reference TRBV7-9 and TRBJ1-6, is DTGVSQNPRHKITKRGQNVTFRCDPISEHNRLYWYRQTLGQGPEFLTYFQNEAQLEKSRLLSDRFSAERPKGSFSTLEIQRTEQGDSAMYLCASSLGLPGFGSPLHFGNGTRLTVT.

This chain connects TRBV12-3 or TRBV12-4 to TRBJ1-2; 8 bases are shared with TRBD1. This CDR3 spans 14 amino acids. J lost 7 bases, V lost 4 bases, and 8 bases had no gene match. As DNA, the CDR3 is TGTGCCAGCAGTTCTCAGGGGGCACCATCTGGCTACACCTTC. This codes for CASSSQGAPSGYTF.

The V gene is TRBV6-5, the J gene TRBJ1-3, with D possibly TRBD1 on 5 matching bases. This CDR3 spans 16 amino acids. The V end was cut by 2 bases, the J end by 2 bases, with 13 bases between. Germline V CDR1 and CDR2: MNHEY, SVGAGI. Here the CDR3 reads CASSYTGLTAGNTIYF. The CDR3 coding sequence is TGTGCCAGCAGTTACACGGGACTTACGGCTGGAAACACCATATATTTT.

The genes are TRBV27 and TRBJ2-1; a possible D gene is TRBD2 (6 bases). The V gene lost 4 bases and the J gene lost 10 bases, with 26 bases spanning the gap. This CDR3 contains 17 residues. CDR1 is MNHEY and CDR2 is SMNVEV in the germline V gene (reference sequence). For the CDR3, the DNA is TGTGCCAGCAGTTACGGCCCACTAGCCCGGGAGAGATTGGAGCAGTTCTTC. The encoded protein is CASSYGPLARERLEQFF.

This clonotype was detected many times. This rearrangement joins TRBV6-1 to TRBJ1-4; TRBD1 matches 9 bases. The CDR3 spans 15 residues. J gave up 8 bases and V 7 bases, and 11 bases lay outside the gene matches. CDR1 and CDR2 from the germline V gene are MNHNS and SASEGT. CDR3 sequence (DNA): TGTGCCAGCATCTCCCCGGGACAGGGTGGAGAAAAACTGTTTTTT. Its protein is CASISPGQGGEKLFF.

This clonotype was found many times. This chain uses TRBV2 with TRBJ1-2, with 9 bases that match TRBD1. The CDR3 sequence is 14 residues long. V trimming: 5 bases; J trimming: 4 bases; junction bases outside the gene matches: 5. In germline, CDR1 is SNHLY, CDR2 FYNNEI. The CDR3 DNA reads TGTGCCAGCAGTTTTACAGGGGGCGCCTATGGCTACACCTTC. The encoded protein is CASSFTGGAYGYTF.

The chain has TRBV7-2 and TRBJ2-7, with D perhaps TRBD2 (5 bases). Trimming removed 5 bases from V and 3 bases from J, with 14 bases in between. CDR1 and CDR2 from the germline V gene are SGHTA and FQGNSA. The CDR3 totals 14 residues. The CDR3 loop reads CASSQDGNYYEQYF. The CDR3 DNA reads TGTGCCAGCAGCCAGGACGGGAATTACTACGAGCAGTACTTC.

This clonotype was seen a few times. This chain connects TRBV3-1 to TRBJ1-3; 7 nucleotides match TRBD1. The CDR3 covers 15 residues. Germline assignment: CDR1 LGHDT and CDR2 YNNKEL (reference sequence). Losses at the gene ends were 0 bases for V and 5 bases for J; bases not matched to a gene: 4. CDR3 bases: TGTGCCAGCAGCCAAGATCCGGGACAGCGAAACACCATATATTTT. Translated: CASSQDPGQRNTIYF.

This clonotype has a handful of counts. The chain uses TRBV9 and TRBJ2-3; 8 bases map to TRBD2. This CDR3 is 16 amino acids long. The V segment lost 3 bases and the J segment 3 bases; nucleotides outside the gene matches: 9. Germline CDR1 and CDR2: SGDLS and YYNGEE. CDR3 residues: CASSASPGGPTDTQYF. In DNA, the CDR3 is TGTGCCAGCAGCGCCTCCCCGGGGGGGCCGACAGATACGCAGTATTTT.

The sample holds many counts of this clonotype. The rearrangement uses TRBV7-9 and TRBJ2-7; 7 nucleotides align to TRBD2. Germline lookup yields CDR1 SEHNR and CDR2 FQNEAQ (reference sequence). The V gene end was trimmed by 5 bases and the J gene end by 6 bases; junction bases not matched to a gene: 4. This CDR3 region has 12 residues. The CDR3 DNA reads TGTGCCAGCAGCCAGGGAGGGGCCGAGCAGTACTTC. Protein sequence: CASSQGGAEQYF.

V gene TRBV10-3 combines with J gene TRBJ1-5; perhaps TRBD1 as D (5 bases). The ends were cut back, 2 bases at V and 1 base at J, with 9 bases in the middle. Germline lookup yields CDR1 ENHRY and CDR2 SYGVKD. This CDR3 is 15 amino acids long. The CDR3 DNA sequence: TGTGCCATCAGTGAGGGCAGGGTAAGCAATCAGCCCCAGCATTTT. Residues: CAISEGRVSNQPQHF.

This clonotype has ten or more counts. V and J are TRBV5-1 and TRBJ1-1; no clear D. The CDR3 length is 13 residues. The V end was cut by 7 bases, the J end by 4 bases, with 14 bases between. The germline gives CDR1 SGHRS, CDR2 YFSETQ. CDR3 sequence: CASAHDVPTEAFF. For the CDR3, the DNA is TGCGCCAGCGCACATGACGTCCCCACTGAAGCTTTCTTT. Looking up the rest from reference TRBV5-1 and TRBJ1-1 gives the full variable domain: KAGVTQTPRYLIKTRGQQVTLSCSPISGHRSVSWYQQTPGQGLQFLFEYFSETQRNKGNFPGRFSGRQFSNSRSEMNVSTLELGDSALYLCASAHDVPTEAFFGQGTRLTVV.

In this sample, this clonotype turned up many times. J is TRBJ1-5 and V is TRBV10-1; D gene unclear. The CDR3 sequence is 13 residues long. The germline V gene has CDR1 WNHNN and CDR2 SYGVQD (reference sequence). Trimming took off 0 bases at V and 6 bases at J, with 6 bases between the two ends. The CDR3 loop is CASSESTGQPQHF. The CDR3 coding sequence is TGCGCCAGCAGTGAGTCTACTGGTCAGCCCCAGCATTTT.

This clonotype was seen at least ten times. The chain has TRBV6-4 and TRBJ2-1; 9 bases agree with TRBD2. The CDR3 loop spans 15 amino acids. After removal of 4 bases from V and 1 base from J, the junction contained 2 bases not matched to a gene. The germline CDR1 and CDR2 sequences are MRHNA and SNTAGT. CDR3 coding DNA: TGTGCCAGCAGTGTCCTAGCGGGGTCCTACAATGAGCAGTTCTTC. It yields the protein CASSVLAGSYNEQFF.

The gene calls are TRBV20-1 and TRBJ2-7; 7 nucleotides align to TRBD2. V gave up 2 bases and J gave up 4 bases; unmatched junction bases: 2. The CDR3 has 12 amino acids. Germline V gene data show CDR1 as DFQATT and CDR2 as SNEGSKA (reference sequence). The CDR3 DNA reads TGCAGTGCTAGATTGGGGGGGTACGAGCAGTACTTC. Protein: CSARLGGYEQYF.

In this sample, this clonotype turned up many times. This rearrangement joins TRBV2 to TRBJ1-5; possibly TRBD1 for D (5 bases). CDR3 length: 14 amino acids. The germline V and J ends were trimmed by 3 bases and 7 bases, with 13 bases remaining between them. CDR1 SNHLY and CDR2 FYNNEI come from the germline V gene. The CDR3 sequence is CASSEAGVQQPQHF. The CDR3 DNA reads as TGTGCCAGCAGTGAGGCGGGGGTCCAACAGCCCCAGCATTTT.

This clonotype was found many times. This rearrangement joins TRBV7-3 to TRBJ2-2, with 8 bases matching TRBD1. The CDR3 runs 14 residues. The germline CDR1 and CDR2 sequences are SGHTA and FQGTGA. Trimming removed 2 bases from V and 7 bases from J; junction bases left unmatched: 3. CDR3 bases: TGTGCCAGCAGCTTACAGGGGGCGAGCGGGGAGCTGTTTTTT. Translation: CASSLQGASGELFF.

This clonotype turned up a few times. The rearrangement links TRBV25-1 to TRBJ2-7, with TRBD2 as a possible D gene (6 bases). CDR1 is MGHDK, CDR2 SYGVNS, per germline. Trimming removed 2 bases from V and 2 bases from J, with 16 bases in between. The CDR3 spans 16 residues. The CDR3 is CASSENASEGTYEQYF. CDR3 DNA: TGTGCCAGCAGTGAAAACGCTAGCGAGGGAACCTACGAGCAGTACTTC.

This clonotype was detected ten times or more. The V and J genes are TRBV7-6 and TRBJ2-1; 8 nucleotides line up with TRBD2. The V segment lost 3 bases and the J segment 7 bases; nucleotides outside the gene matches: 2. Germline-derived CDR1 and CDR2 are SGHVS and FNYEAQ. CDR3 length: 13 residues. This CDR3 reads CASSLSGGNEQFF. The CDR3 nucleotides are TGTGCCAGCAGCTTGAGCGGGGGAAATGAGCAGTTCTTC.

This clonotype was recorded many times. The gene calls are TRBV20-1 and TRBJ2-5; D ambiguous. The CDR3 loop spans 12 amino acids. V was clipped by 3 bases and J by 0 bases, with 5 bases between them. Per germline, CDR1 DFQATT and CDR2 SNEGSKA (reference sequence). The CDR3 here is CSARGYQETQYF. In DNA, the CDR3 is TGCAGTGCTAGGGGTTACCAAGAGACCCAGTACTTC.

This clonotype has a count of ten or more. V gene TRBV11-2 combines with J gene TRBJ2-2; D gene unclear. This CDR3 has 16 residues. CDR1 and CDR2 (germline): SGHAT, FQNNGV. V lost 3 bases and J 0 bases, leaving 11 bases between the germline ends. DNA of the CDR3: TGTGCCAGCAGCTTTAGGGTAGCAGCGAACACCGGGGAGCTGTTTTTT. Residues: CASSFRVAANTGELFF.

This clonotype has just a few counts. The chain joins TRBV2 to TRBJ1-6; a weak D match, TRBD1 (5 bases). There are 14 residues in the CDR3. Germline loops: CDR1 SNHLY, CDR2 FYNNEI. V was cut by 8 bases and J by 9 bases, with 17 bases left in between. This CDR3 is CASGPGLRGSPLHF. CDR3 nucleotide sequence: TGTGCCAGCGGTCCGGGCCTTAGGGGTTCACCCCTCCACTTT.

There are a few counts of this clonotype. This chain joins TRBV4-1 and TRBJ2-3; D not resolved. Looked up from germline, CDR1 is MGHRA and CDR2 is YSYEKL. The CDR3 totals 18 residues. V was shortened by 4 bases and J by 0 bases, with 20 bases between the two germline ends. This CDR3 reads CASSLQPRTDTSTDTQYF. As DNA, the CDR3 is TGCGCCAGCAGCCTGCAACCCCGGACGGATACTAGCACAGATACGCAGTATTTT.

Comments on this clonotype: A much larger clone differs by one base, so this may be a read error. This chain connects TRBV11-2 to TRBJ1-2, with 11 bases matching TRBD1. CDR1 and CDR2 from the germline V gene are SGHAT and FQNNGV. The CDR3 has 16 amino acids. The CDR3 is CASSADRTGGEYGFTF. CDR3 nucleotides: TGTGCCAGCAGCGCTGACCGGACAGGGGGCGAATATGGCTTCACCTTC.

The chain is built from TRBV25-1 and TRBJ2-7; D is uncertain. V lost 1 base and J 0 bases, leaving 10 bases between the germline ends. Germline loops: CDR1 MGHDK, CDR2 SYGVNS. This CDR3 has 15 residues. The CDR3 nucleotides are TGTGCCAGCAGTGAATCATTAGAGAGCTCCTACGAGCAGTACTTC. Translating it yields CASSESLESSYEQYF.

V gene TRBV25-1 combines with J gene TRBJ2-7; 9 nucleotides agree with TRBD1. V shed 8 bases, J shed 6 bases, and the junction held 8 bases outside the gene matches. Germline CDR1 MGHDK, CDR2 SYGVNS. This CDR3 has 13 residues. The CDR3 reads CASRDRDVGEQYF. The CDR3 region has the DNA TGTGCCAGCCGGGACAGGGACGTGGGCGAGCAGTACTTC.

J is TRBJ2-3 and V is TRBV7-8, with D perhaps matching TRBD2 (5 bases). Germline V gene sequence: CDR1 SGHVS, CDR2 FQNEAQ. V gave up 5 bases and J gave up 4 bases, with 13 bases separating them. The CDR3 covers 14 residues. CDR3 residues: CASSVLAVADTQYF. The CDR3 nucleotides are TGTGCCAGCAGCGTGCTAGCAGTAGCAGATACGCAGTATTTT.

The chain carries TRBV7-9 and TRBJ1-4; D not resolved. CDR1 and CDR2 (germline): SEHNR, FQNEAQ (reference sequence). The ends were cut back, 2 bases at V and 3 bases at J, with 4 bases in the middle. This CDR3 has 13 amino acids. CDR3 amino acids: CASSLISNEKLFF. The CDR3 DNA reads TGTGCCAGCAGCTTAATATCTAATGAAAAACTGTTTTTT.

This clonotype appeared many times. The chain combines TRBV4-3 with TRBJ2-2, with unresolved D. CDR1 and CDR2 from the germline V gene are LGHNA and YSLEER. CDR3 size: 15 residues. The V end lost 1 base, the J end lost 6 bases, and 12 bases lay between the germline ends. The CDR3 loop reads CASSQVPLFPGELFF. The CDR3 coding sequence is TGCGCCAGCAGCCAAGTCCCCCTTTTCCCCGGGGAGCTGTTTTTT.

This clonotype showed up just a few times. The rearrangement links TRBV6-2 or TRBV6-3 to TRBJ1-2; weak D call: TRBD1 (5 bases). Germline CDR1 is MNHEY and CDR2 is SVGEGT. The CDR3 loop spans 14 amino acids. With 5 bases removed from V and 2 bases from J, the gap between germline ends came to 12 bases. This CDR3 is CASSRDGGNYGYTF. CDR3 coding DNA: TGTGCCAGCAGTCGGGACGGAGGGAACTATGGCTACACCTTC.